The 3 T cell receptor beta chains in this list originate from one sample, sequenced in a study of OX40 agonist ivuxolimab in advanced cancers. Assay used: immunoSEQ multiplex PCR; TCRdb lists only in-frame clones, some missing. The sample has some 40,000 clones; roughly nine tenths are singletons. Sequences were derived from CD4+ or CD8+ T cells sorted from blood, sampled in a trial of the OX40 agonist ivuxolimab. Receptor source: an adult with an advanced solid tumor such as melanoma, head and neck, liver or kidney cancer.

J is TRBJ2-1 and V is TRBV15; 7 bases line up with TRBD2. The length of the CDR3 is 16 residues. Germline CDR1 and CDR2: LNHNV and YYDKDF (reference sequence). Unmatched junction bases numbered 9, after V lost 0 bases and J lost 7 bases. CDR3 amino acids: CATSRDRGGSLNEQFF. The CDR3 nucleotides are TGTGCCACCAGCAGAGATCGGGGCGGGAGTTTAAATGAGCAGTTCTTC.

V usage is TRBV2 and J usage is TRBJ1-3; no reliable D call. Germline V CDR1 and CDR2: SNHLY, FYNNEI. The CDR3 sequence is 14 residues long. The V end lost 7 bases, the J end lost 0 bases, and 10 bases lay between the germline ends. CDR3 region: CASNEASSGNTIYF. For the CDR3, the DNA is TGTGCCAGCAACGAGGCCAGCTCTGGAAACACCATATATTTT.

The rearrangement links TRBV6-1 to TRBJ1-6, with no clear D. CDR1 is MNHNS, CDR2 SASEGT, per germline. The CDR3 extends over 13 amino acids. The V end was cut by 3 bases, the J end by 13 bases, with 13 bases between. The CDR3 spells CASSEGMKTPLHF. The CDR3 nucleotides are TGTGCCAGCAGTGAGGGGATGAAGACGCCCCTCCACTTT.